The T cell receptor (beta chain) described here comes from a study of blood T cell repertoires in COVID-19. Study overall: T cells, B-cell-depleted T cells, or PBMCs supplied cDNA or gDNA.

The data were produced by immunoSEQ multiplex PCR, yet TCRdb's version contains in-frame clones alone and is incomplete. The sample consists of roughly 700,000 clones, approximately 90% of them appearing once. Germline loops: CDR1 ENHRY, CDR2 SYGVKD. Trimming took 0 bases from V and 7 from J; bases not matched to a gene: 7. The CDR3 covers 17 residues. The TCR comes from a woman under 30 with acute or convalescent COVID-19. The chain employs TRBV10-3 and TRBJ2-1, with TRBD2 matching 12 bases. The sample taken for sequencing was peripheral blood. The CDR3 here is CAISESPSSGGANEQFF. The CDR3 coding sequence is TGTGCCATCAGTGAGTCTCCCTCTAGCGGGGGGGCAAATGAGCAGTTCTTC.